This T cell receptor beta chain was identified in a study of T cells in Graves' hyperthyroidism and ophthalmopathy. This clonotype was seen ten or more times. The antigen is not known. Amplified TCR beta CDR3 regions derived from RNA transcripts. The HTBI primer set drove a first-round RT-PCR of the TCR CDR3. TCRdb reprocessed the multiplex PCR reads via MiXCR and lists one record per CDR3 protein. Of around 720,000 distinct CDR3 sequences in the sample, just over 35% are singletons; the top ten hold more than 25%. Per germline, CDR1 LGHNA and CDR2 YSLEER. V was trimmed by 1 base and J by 5 bases, leaving 9 bases between them. This CDR3 region has 15 residues. The study's findings and limits: Model predictions of ophthalmopathy came a median roughly 6.7 months before onset.

This chain uses TRBV4-3 with TRBJ1-6, with D unclear. The sequence was collected from a woman between 40 and 50 years old with Graves' hyperthyroidism. The sequenced sample consisted of blood. The CDR3 here is CASSQVTDDNSPLHF. CDR3 sequence (DNA): TGCGCCAGCAGCCAAGTAACAGACGATAATTCACCCCTCCACTTT.